Included here is one T cell receptor (beta chain) sequence, with context. What it recognizes is unknown. This sample includes further DNA sequences coding for the same CDR3. This record belongs to a study of T cell responses to AZD1222 COVID-19 vaccine. Study-wide points: Spike-specific TCR breadth and depth were elevated following two AZD1222 doses. Repertoire samples came only from after the peak T cell response. Targeting of unmutated variant regions was reportedly seen in nearly half of spike-specific TCRs.

The CDR3 is 12 amino acids. Germline V gene data show CDR1 as SGDLS and CDR2 as YYNGEE. Trimming shortened V by 1 base and J by 2 bases, and 0 bases separated the two germline ends. Generated by immunoSEQ multiplex PCR, the TCRdb table keeps only in-frame clones and is missing some. The sample has tens of thousands of clones, 90% to 95% seen once. The V and J genes are TRBV9 and TRBJ2-2, with D unclear. The sample was peripheral blood, taken on day 0 of AZD1222 vaccination. This TCR came from an adult in good health. The CDR3 DNA reads as TGTGCCAGCAGCGTAAACACCGGGGAGCTGTTTTTT. It codes for CASSVNTGELFF.